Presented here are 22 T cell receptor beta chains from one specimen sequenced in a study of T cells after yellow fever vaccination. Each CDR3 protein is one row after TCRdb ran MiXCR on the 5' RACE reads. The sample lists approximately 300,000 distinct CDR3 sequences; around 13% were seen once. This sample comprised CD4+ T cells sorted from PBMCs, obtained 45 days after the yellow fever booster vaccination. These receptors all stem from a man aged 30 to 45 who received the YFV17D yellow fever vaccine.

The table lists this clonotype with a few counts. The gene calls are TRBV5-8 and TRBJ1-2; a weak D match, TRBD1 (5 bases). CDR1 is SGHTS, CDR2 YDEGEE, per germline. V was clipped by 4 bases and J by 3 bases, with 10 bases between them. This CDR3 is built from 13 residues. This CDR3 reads CASSPTVDYGYTF. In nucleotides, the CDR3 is TGTGCCAGCAGCCCGACAGTGGACTATGGCTACACCTTC. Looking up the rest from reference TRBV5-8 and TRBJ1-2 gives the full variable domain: EAGVTQSPTHLIKTRGQQATLRCSPISGHTSVYWYQQALGLGLQFLLWYDEGEERNRGNFPPRFSGRQFPNYSSELNVNALELEDSALYLCASSPTVDYGYTFGSGTRLTVV.

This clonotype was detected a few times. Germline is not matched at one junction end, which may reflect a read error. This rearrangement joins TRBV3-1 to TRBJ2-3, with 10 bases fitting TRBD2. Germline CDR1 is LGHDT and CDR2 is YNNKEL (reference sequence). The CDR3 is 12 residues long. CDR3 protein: CASNREREGLSF. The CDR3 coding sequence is TGTGCCAGCAATCGCGAGCGGGAGGGCCTAAGTTTT.

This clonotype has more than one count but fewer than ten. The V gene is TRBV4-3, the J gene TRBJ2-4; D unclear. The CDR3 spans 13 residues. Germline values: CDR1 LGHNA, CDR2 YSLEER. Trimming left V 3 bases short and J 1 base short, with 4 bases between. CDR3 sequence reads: CASSQSAKNIQYF. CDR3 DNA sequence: TGCGCCAGCAGCCAGAGCGCCAAAAACATTCAGTACTTC.

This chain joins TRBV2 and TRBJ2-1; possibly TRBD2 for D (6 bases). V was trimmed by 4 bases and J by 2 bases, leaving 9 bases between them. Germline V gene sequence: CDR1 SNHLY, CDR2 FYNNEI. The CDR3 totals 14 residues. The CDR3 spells CASSAGLAYNEQFF. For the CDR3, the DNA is TGTGCCAGCAGTGCGGGACTGGCCTACAATGAGCAGTTCTTC.

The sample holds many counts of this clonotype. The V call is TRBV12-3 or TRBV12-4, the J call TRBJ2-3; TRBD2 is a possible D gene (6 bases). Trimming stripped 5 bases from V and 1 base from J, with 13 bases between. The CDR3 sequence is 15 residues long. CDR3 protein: CASSLRVAGTDTQYF. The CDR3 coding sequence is TGTGCCAGCAGTCTAAGGGTAGCGGGCACAGATACGCAGTATTTT.

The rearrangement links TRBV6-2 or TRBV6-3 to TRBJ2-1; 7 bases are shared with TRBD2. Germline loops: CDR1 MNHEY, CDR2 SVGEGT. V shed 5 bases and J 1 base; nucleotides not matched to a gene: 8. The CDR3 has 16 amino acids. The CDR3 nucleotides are TGTGCCAGCAGTCCCGGGGGGTCCGGATCCTACAATGAGCAGTTCTTC. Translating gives CASSPGGSGSYNEQFF.

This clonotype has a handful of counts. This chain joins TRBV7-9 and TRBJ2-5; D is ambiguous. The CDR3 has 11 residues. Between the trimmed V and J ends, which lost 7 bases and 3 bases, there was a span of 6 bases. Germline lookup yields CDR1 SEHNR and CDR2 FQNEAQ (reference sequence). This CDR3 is CASTSKETQYF. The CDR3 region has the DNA TGTGCCAGCACCTCGAAAGAGACCCAGTACTTC.

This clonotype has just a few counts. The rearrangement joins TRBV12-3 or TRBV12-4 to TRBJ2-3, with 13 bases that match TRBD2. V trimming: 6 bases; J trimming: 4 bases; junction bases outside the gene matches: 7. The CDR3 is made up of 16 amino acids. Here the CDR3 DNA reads TGTGCCAGCAGGAGACTAGCGGGAGGTGTTTCAGATACGCAGTATTTT. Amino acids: CASRRLAGGVSDTQYF.

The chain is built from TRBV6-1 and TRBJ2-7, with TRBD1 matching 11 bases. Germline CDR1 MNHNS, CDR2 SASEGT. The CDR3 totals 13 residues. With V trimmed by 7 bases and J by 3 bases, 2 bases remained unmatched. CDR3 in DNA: TGTGCCAGCACAGGGACAGGGGGCTACGAGCAGTACTTC. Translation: CASTGTGGYEQYF.

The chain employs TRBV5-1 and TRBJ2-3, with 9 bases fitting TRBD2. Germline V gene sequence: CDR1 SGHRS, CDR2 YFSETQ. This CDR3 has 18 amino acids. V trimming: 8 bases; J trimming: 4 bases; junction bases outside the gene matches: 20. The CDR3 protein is CASRLQGGRANRADTQYF. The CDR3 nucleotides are TGCGCCAGTCGCCTGCAGGGCGGGAGGGCCAATCGGGCAGATACGCAGTATTTT.

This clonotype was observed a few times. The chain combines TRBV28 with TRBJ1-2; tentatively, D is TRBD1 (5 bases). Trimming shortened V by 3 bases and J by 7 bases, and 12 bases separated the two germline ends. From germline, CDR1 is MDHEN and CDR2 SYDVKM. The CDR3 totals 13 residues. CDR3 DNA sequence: TGTGCCAGCAGTTTGGGGGGTTTGGGTGGCTACACCTTC. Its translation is CASSLGGLGGYTF.

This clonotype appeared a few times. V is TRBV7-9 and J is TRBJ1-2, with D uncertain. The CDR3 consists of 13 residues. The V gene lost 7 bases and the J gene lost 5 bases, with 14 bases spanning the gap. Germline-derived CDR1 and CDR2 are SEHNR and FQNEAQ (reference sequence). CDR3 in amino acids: CASTPEFVYGYTF. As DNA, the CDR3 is TGTGCCAGCACCCCTGAGTTCGTGTATGGCTACACCTTC.

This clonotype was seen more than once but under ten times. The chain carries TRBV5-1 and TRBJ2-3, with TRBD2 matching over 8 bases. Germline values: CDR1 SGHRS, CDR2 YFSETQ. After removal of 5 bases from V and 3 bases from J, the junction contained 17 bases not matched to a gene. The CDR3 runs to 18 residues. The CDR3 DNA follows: TGCGCCAGCAGACAGCGTTTAACGACTAGCGCAAATACAGATACGCAGTATTTT. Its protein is CASRQRLTTSANTDTQYF.

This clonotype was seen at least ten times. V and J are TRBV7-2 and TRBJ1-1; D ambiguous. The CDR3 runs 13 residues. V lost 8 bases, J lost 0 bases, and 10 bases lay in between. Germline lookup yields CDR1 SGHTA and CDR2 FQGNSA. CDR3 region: CASRENMNTEAFF. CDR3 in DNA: TGTGCCAGCCGGGAGAACATGAACACTGAAGCTTTCTTT.

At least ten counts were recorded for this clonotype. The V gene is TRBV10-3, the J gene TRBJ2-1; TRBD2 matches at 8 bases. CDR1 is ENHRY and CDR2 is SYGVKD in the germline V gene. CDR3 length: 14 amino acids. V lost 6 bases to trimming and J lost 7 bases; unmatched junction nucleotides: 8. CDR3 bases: TGTGCCATCAGCCGAGCGGGAGACTTGAATGAGCAGTTCTTC. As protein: CAISRAGDLNEQFF.

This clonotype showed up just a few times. The CDR3 nucleotides are TGCGCCAGCAGCTTGGAAGCGCAGGGAGTATACGAGCAGTACTTC. As protein: CASSLEAQGVYEQYF. The chain employs TRBV5-1 and TRBJ2-7; possibly TRBD1 or TRBD2 for D (5 bases each). This CDR3 has 15 amino acids. The ends were cut back, 0 bases at V and 4 bases at J, with 14 bases in the middle. Germline CDR1 and CDR2: SGHRS and YFSETQ.

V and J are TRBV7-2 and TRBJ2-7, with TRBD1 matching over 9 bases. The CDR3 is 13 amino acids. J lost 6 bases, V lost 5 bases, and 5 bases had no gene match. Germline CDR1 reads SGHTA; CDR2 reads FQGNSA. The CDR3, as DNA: TGTGCCAGCAGCCGGGACAGGGAGGGCGAGCAGTACTTC. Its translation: CASSRDREGEQYF.

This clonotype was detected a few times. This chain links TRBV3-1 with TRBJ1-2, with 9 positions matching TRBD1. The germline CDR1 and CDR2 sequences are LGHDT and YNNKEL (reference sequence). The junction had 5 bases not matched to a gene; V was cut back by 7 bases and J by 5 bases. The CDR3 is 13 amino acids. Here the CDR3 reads CASNPGTGYGYTF. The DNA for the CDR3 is TGTGCCAGCAACCCCGGGACAGGGTATGGCTACACCTTC.

The CDR3 sequence is CASSPHMRTFSNEQFF. CDR3 nucleotide sequence: TGTGCCAGCAGTCCACACATGAGGACCTTCTCGAATGAGCAGTTCTTC. The genes are TRBV28 and TRBJ2-1; D unresolved. Germline assignment: CDR1 MDHEN and CDR2 SYDVKM. The V end was cut by 5 bases, the J end by 7 bases, with 21 bases between. CDR3 length: 16 residues.

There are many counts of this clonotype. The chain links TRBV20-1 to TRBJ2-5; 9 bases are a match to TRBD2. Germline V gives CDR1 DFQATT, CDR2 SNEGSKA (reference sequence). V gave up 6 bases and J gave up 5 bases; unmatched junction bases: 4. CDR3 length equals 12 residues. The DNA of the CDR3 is TGCAGTGCAGCCAGCGGGAGGGAGACCCAGTACTTC. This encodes CSAASGRETQYF.

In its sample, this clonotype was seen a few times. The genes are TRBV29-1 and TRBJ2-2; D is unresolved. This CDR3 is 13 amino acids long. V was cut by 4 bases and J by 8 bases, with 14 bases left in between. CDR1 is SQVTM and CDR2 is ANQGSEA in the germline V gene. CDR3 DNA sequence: TGCAGCGTTGCGATCCCGGCGGCGGGGGAGCTGTTTTTT. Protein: CSVAIPAAGELFF.

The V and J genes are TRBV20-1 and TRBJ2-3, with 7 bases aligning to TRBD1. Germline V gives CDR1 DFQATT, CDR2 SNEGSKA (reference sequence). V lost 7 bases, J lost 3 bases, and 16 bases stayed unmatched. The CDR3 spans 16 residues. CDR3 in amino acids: CSVLGTDTDQTDTQYF. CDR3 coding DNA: TGCAGTGTCCTAGGGACAGATACAGACCAAACAGATACGCAGTATTTT.